The 26 T cell receptor beta chains below come from one sample, sequenced in a study of T cell responses to AZD1222 COVID-19 vaccine. The assay was immunoSEQ multiplex PCR, and TCRdb's table has in-frame clones only and misses some. The sample records tens of thousands of clones, roughly nine tenths being singletons. The source was peripheral blood, collected on day 0 of AZD1222 vaccination. These receptors were taken from an adult in good health.

The rearrangement uses TRBV6-2 or TRBV6-3 and TRBJ1-2; TRBD1 matches at 8 bases. The CDR3 has 15 amino acids. The J segment lost 4 bases and the V segment lost 2 bases, leaving 6 bases of the junction unmatched. Germline CDR1 MNHEY, CDR2 SVGEGT. The CDR3 DNA reads as TGTGCCAGCAGTTACGGCGCAGGGGGCTTCTATGGCTACACCTTC. This encodes CASSYGAGGFYGYTF.

CDR3: CASSLGQNGELFF. The CDR3, as DNA: TGTGCCAGCAGCCTCGGACAGAACGGGGAGCTGTTTTTT. V and J are TRBV28 and TRBJ2-2; the D gene is possibly TRBD1 (6 bases). Trimming cost V 6 bases and J 7 bases, with 12 bases left between them. This CDR3 spans 13 amino acids. CDR1 is MDHEN and CDR2 is SYDVKM in the germline V gene.

The V call is TRBV6-6, the J call TRBJ2-7; D is ambiguous. The ends were cut back, 0 bases at V and 6 bases at J, with 3 bases in the middle. Germline CDR1 and CDR2: MNHNY and SVGAGI (reference sequence). This CDR3 is 11 amino acids long. The CDR3 region is CASSYSSEQYF. The CDR3 bases are TGTGCCAGCAGTTACTCATCCGAGCAGTACTTC.

The chain carries TRBV10-1 and TRBJ1-2; 7 bases match TRBD1. This CDR3 has 12 residues. The V and J ends lost 9 bases and 0 bases, in that order; junction bases with no gene match: 1. Germline V CDR1 and CDR2: WNHNN, SYGVQD (reference sequence). CDR3 coding DNA: TGCGCCAGTGGGACAGCTAACTATGGCTACACCTTC. Translation gives CASGTANYGYTF.

This clone is a singleton in its sample. The chain links TRBV9 to TRBJ1-3; D unclear. The CDR3 covers 14 residues. Germline values: CDR1 SGDLS, CDR2 YYNGEE. V lost 3 bases to trimming and J lost 2 bases, with 9 bases between them. The CDR3 loop is CASSEPPPGNTIYF. Written as DNA, the CDR3 is TGTGCCAGCAGCGAGCCCCCCCCTGGAAACACCATATATTTT.

This chain joins TRBV2 and TRBJ2-1; D is perhaps TRBD2 (5 bases). This CDR3 is built from 14 residues. Trimming removed 8 bases from V and 0 bases from J, with 11 bases in between. Germline loops: CDR1 SNHLY, CDR2 FYNNEI. The CDR3 loop reads CASQRTSSYNEQFF. The CDR3 DNA sequence: TGTGCCAGCCAGCGGACGAGCTCCTACAATGAGCAGTTCTTC.

The chain uses TRBV19 and TRBJ2-1, with TRBD2 matching 8 bases. The CDR3 is 19 residues long. V dropped 6 bases and J dropped 1; count of bases not matched to a gene: 17. Germline assignment: CDR1 LNHDA and CDR2 SQIVND (reference sequence). CDR3 nucleotides: TGTGCCAGTAGCAGCATATCAGACAGCGGGAGTTGGTCCTACAATGAGCAGTTCTTC. This translates into CASSSISDSGSWSYNEQFF.

This rearrangement joins TRBV5-1 to TRBJ2-2; the match to TRBD1 covers 9 bases. Germline loops: CDR1 SGHRS, CDR2 YFSETQ. CDR3 size: 16 residues. V shed 4 bases, J shed 4 bases, and the junction held 8 bases outside the gene matches. CDR3 amino acids: CASSRDRESSTGELFF. Here the CDR3 DNA reads TGCGCCAGCAGCCGGGACAGGGAGTCGAGCACCGGGGAGCTGTTTTTT.

This sequence joins TRBV13 and TRBJ1-2; D not resolved. The CDR3 consists of 13 residues. Germline V gene sequence: CDR1 PRHDT, CDR2 FYEKMQ (reference sequence). Trimming took off 5 bases at V and 5 bases at J, with 12 bases between the two ends. CDR3 nucleotides: TGTGCCAGCAGCCCCCGAAACCAATATGGCTACACCTTC. This sequence encodes CASSPRNQYGYTF.

The rearrangement uses TRBV6-1 and TRBJ2-3; 7 nucleotides agree with TRBD2. The CDR3 has 15 residues. Germline CDR1 reads MNHNS; CDR2 reads SASEGT. With V trimmed by 2 bases and J by 4 bases, 6 bases remained unmatched. CDR3: CASSEWGGSADTQYF. In nucleotides, the CDR3 is TGTGCCAGCAGTGAATGGGGGGGGTCAGCAGATACGCAGTATTTT.

This clone showed up just once. The V call is TRBV21-1, the J call TRBJ2-5; the DNA was not used to check the table's D call, TRBD1. TRBV21-1 is assigned pseudogene status. The CDR3 has 18 amino acids. DNA of the CDR3: TGTGCCAGCAGCAAAGGCGGTGGGACAGGGGATGTCCAAGAGACCCAGTACTTC. As protein: CASSKGGGTGDVQETQYF.

J is TRBJ1-2 and V is TRBV28; TRBD1 might be the D (5 bases). This CDR3 has 16 amino acids. The ends were cut back, 6 bases at V and 1 base at J, with 18 bases in the middle. Germline V gene sequence: CDR1 MDHEN, CDR2 SYDVKM. CDR3 nucleotide sequence: TGTGCCAGCAGACCCGCTGGGACCGAAATTAACTATGGCTACACCTTC. Translation: CASRPAGTEINYGYTF.

This clone was detected a few times. The chain has TRBV7-3 and TRBJ2-2; tentatively, D is TRBD2 (7 bases). Germline V gives CDR1 SGHTA, CDR2 FQGTGA. The germline V and J ends were trimmed by 4 bases and 6 bases, with 12 bases remaining between them. The CDR3 covers 14 residues. CDR3 nucleotides: TGTGCCAGCAGCTCGACCGGGGGGCCCGGGGAGCTGTTTTTT. It encodes CASSSTGGPGELFF.

V and J are TRBV5-1 and TRBJ2-3; the match to TRBD2 covers 9 bases. The V gene's germline CDR1 is SGHRS and CDR2 YFSETQ. Trimming took 1 base from V and 5 from J; bases not matched to a gene: 8. This CDR3 is 16 amino acids long. CDR3 protein: CASSLLIAGDLDTQYF. In DNA form, the CDR3 reads TGCGCCAGCAGCTTGCTAATAGCGGGAGACTTAGATACGCAGTATTTT. The whole variable domain, filled in from reference TRBV5-1 and TRBJ2-3, reads KAGVTQTPRYLIKTRGQQVTLSCSPISGHRSVSWYQQTPGQGLQFLFEYFSETQRNKGNFPGRFSGRQFSNSRSEMNVSTLELGDSALYLCASSLLIAGDLDTQYFGPGTRLTVL.

The CDR3 spells CASSLGLAGEDYEQFF. Here the CDR3 DNA reads TGTGCCAGCAGCCTGGGACTAGCGGGAGAGGACTATGAGCAGTTCTTC. This chain links TRBV3-1 (or the pseudogene TRBV3-2) with TRBJ2-1; 14 nucleotides agree with TRBD2. This CDR3 contains 16 residues. Per the germline V gene, CDR1 is LGHDT and CDR2 is YNNKEL (reference sequence). The V segment lost 4 bases and the J segment 8 bases; nucleotides outside the gene matches: 7.

This clone was counted a few times. The chain couples TRBV6-5 to TRBJ2-5, with unresolved D. CDR3 size: 11 residues. Germline CDR1 and CDR2: MNHEY and SVGAGI. V gave up 2 bases and J gave up 4 bases, with 2 bases separating them. In DNA, the CDR3 is TGTGCCAGCAGTTACCGAGAGACCCAGTACTTC. Its translation is CASSYRETQYF.

The genes are TRBV7-6 and TRBJ2-1; 8 nucleotides align to TRBD1. The trim removed 5 bases at V and 9 bases at J, leaving 9 bases unmatched. The CDR3 covers 14 residues. Germline values: CDR1 SGHVS, CDR2 FNYEAQ. CDR3 nucleotide sequence: TGTGCCAGCAGCGAGGACAGGGCATCTGGTGAGCAGTTCTTC. Its protein product is CASSEDRASGEQFF.

This chain connects TRBV18 to TRBJ1-5; D ambiguous. Trimming removed 5 bases at V and 0 bases at J, with 11 bases between. In germline, CDR1 is KGHSH, CDR2 LQKENI. This CDR3 comprises 15 residues. In DNA form, the CDR3 reads TGTGCCAGCTCAACCGGACTGTATAGCAATCAGCCCCAGCATTTT. This encodes CASSTGLYSNQPQHF.

This chain uses TRBV5-1 with TRBJ2-7; 7 bases line up with TRBD2. The J segment lost 3 bases and the V segment lost 5 bases, leaving 5 bases of the junction unmatched. The CDR3 is 13 amino acids. Germline V gene lookup returns CDR1 SGHRS and CDR2 YFSETQ. The CDR3 nucleotides are TGCGCCAGCAGAGCGGGACCGAGCTACGAGCAGTACTTC. Protein product: CASRAGPSYEQYF.

The J gene is TRBJ2-3, the V gene TRBV7-2; no definite D call. Deletions cut 6 bases from V and 2 bases from J, with 12 bases between. The CDR3 is 14 amino acids. CDR1 and CDR2 from the germline V gene are SGHTA and FQGNSA. The CDR3 loop reads CASRKTDVTDTQYF. CDR3 nucleotides: TGTGCCAGCAGAAAGACCGATGTCACAGATACGCAGTATTTT.

This chain joins TRBV28 and TRBJ1-5; no clear D gene. Between the trimmed V and J ends, which lost 2 bases and 5 bases, there was a span of 10 bases. CDR1 is MDHEN and CDR2 is SYDVKM in the germline V gene. The length of the CDR3 is 14 residues. The CDR3 loop is CASSLSGYHQPQHF. The CDR3 DNA reads as TGTGCCAGCAGTTTAAGCGGGTACCATCAGCCCCAGCATTTT.

The chain joins TRBV19 to TRBJ1-2, with 7 bases fitting TRBD1. The CDR3 is 15 residues long. Germline CDR1 and CDR2: LNHDA and SQIVND (reference sequence). J gave up 3 bases and V 5 bases, and 9 bases lay outside the gene matches. The CDR3 coding sequence is TGTGCCAGTAGTTATTCCATAACAGGGGACTATGGCTACACCTTC. It specifies CASSYSITGDYGYTF.

This rearrangement joins TRBV9 to TRBJ2-3, with D maybe TRBD1 (6 bases). V was pared by 3 bases and J by 2 bases, with 13 bases between. Per germline, CDR1 SGDLS and CDR2 YYNGEE. The CDR3 has 15 residues. CDR3 nucleotides: TGTGCCAGCAGCGGGTCCTCAGGGGTCACAGATACGCAGTATTTT. Amino acid sequence: CASSGSSGVTDTQYF. The full variable domain, rest sourced from reference TRBV9 and TRBJ2-3, is DSGVTQTPKHLITATGQRVTLRCSPRSGDLSVYWYQQSLDQGLQFLIQYYNGEERAKGNILERFSAQQFPDLHSELNLSSLELGDSALYFCASSGSSGVTDTQYFGPGTRLTVL.

V usage is TRBV7-6 and J usage is TRBJ2-7, with D perhaps assigned TRBD1 or TRBD2 (5 bases each). CDR3 length: 13 residues. CDR1 SGHVS and CDR2 FNYEAQ come from the germline V gene. V was cut by 3 bases and J by 5 bases, with 11 bases left in between. As DNA, the CDR3 is TGTGCCAGCAGCTTTGGGGGAAAGGACGAGCAGTACTTC. This translates into CASSFGGKDEQYF.

This chain connects TRBV6-5 to TRBJ2-7, with TRBD1 matching over 10 bases. V gave up 8 bases and J gave up 5 bases; unmatched junction bases: 12. There are 15 residues in the CDR3. Germline V gene lookup returns CDR1 MNHEY and CDR2 SVGAGI. CDR3 DNA sequence: TGTGCCAGCCAAAGAGGACAGGGGGACTCGGACGAGCAGTACTTC. It encodes CASQRGQGDSDEQYF.

The chain carries TRBV6-5 and TRBJ2-1; 9 nucleotides agree with TRBD1. Per the germline V gene, CDR1 is MNHEY and CDR2 is SVGAGI. V was clipped by 10 bases and J by 6 bases; unmatched bases: 13. This CDR3 has 15 amino acids. The CDR3 DNA follows: TGTGCCACCTCGCTGGTCCGGGACAGGGCCAATGAGCAGTTCTTC. This gives the protein CATSLVRDRANEQFF.